The rows below give T cell receptor beta chains drawn from one sample of a study of blood T cell repertoires in COVID-19. The protocol was immunoSEQ multiplex PCR, while the TCRdb copy is restricted to in-frame clones and leaves out a portion. Of 250,000 to 300,000 clones listed, 89% are singletons. Source material: PBMCs or T cells enriched from blood (not recorded which). The receptors here all came from an older woman who had recovered from COVID-19. Both conserved end residues are part of each CDR3. D genes are given only for firm matches. Size is omitted from some rows. Given values are once, few, many or a class for expanded clones.

size | J | V | D | CDR3 | DNA
. | TRBJ1-5 | TRBV4-1 | . | CASSQEYSNQPQHF | TGCGCCAGCAGCCAAGAGTATAGCAATCAGCCCCAGCATTTT
few | TRBJ1-1 | TRBV10-3 | . | CAISRGQSEAFF | TGTGCCATCAGTCGGGGTCAGTCTGAAGCTTTCTTT
. | TRBJ2-5 | TRBV7-6 | TRBD2 | CASSLETSGQETQYF | TGTGCCAGCAGCTTAGAGACTAGCGGACAAGAGACCCAGTACTTC
. | TRBJ2-2 | TRBV18 | . | CASSPSRANTGELFF | TGTGCCAGCTCACCATCGAGAGCGAACACCGGGGAGCTGTTTTTT
. | TRBJ2-7 | TRBV6-5 | . | CASSYMAGEQYF | TGTGCCAGCAGTTATATGGCGGGCGAGCAGTACTTC
. | TRBJ2-7 | TRBV7-2 | TRBD1 | CASSLRSSHTQGGTYEQYF | TGTGCCAGCAGCTTAAGATCCTCCCACACACAGGGGGGAACCTACGAGCAGTACTTC
. | TRBJ1-4 | TRBV2 | . | CASSERGGKVEKLFF | TGTGCCAGCAGTGAACGGGGGGGTAAGGTTGAAAAACTGTTTTTT
. | TRBJ1-4 | TRBV5-4 | . | CASSFGSRGEKLFF | TGTGCCAGCAGCTTCGGGAGCCGGGGTGAAAAACTGTTTTTT
. | TRBJ2-5 | TRBV25-1 | . | CASRAGQREGTQYF | TGTGCCAGCAGGGCGGGACAGAGAGAGGGGACCCAGTACTTC
. | TRBJ2-7 | TRBV5-4 | TRBD2 | CASSLGLAGGYEQYF | TGTGCCAGCAGCTTGGGGCTAGCGGGCGGGTACGAGCAGTACTTC
. | TRBJ1-5 | TRBV4-1 | TRBD1 | CASSPGGRRGYSNQPQHF | TGCGCCAGCAGCCCAGGGGGCAGAAGGGGTTATAGCAATCAGCCCCAGCATTTT
. | TRBJ1-1 | TRBV12-3/TRBV12-4 | . | CASSETVHTEAFF | TGTGCCAGCAGTGAGACAGTCCACACTGAAGCTTTCTTT
once | TRBJ1-4 | TRBV7-9 | . | CASSLFGREDEKLFF | TGTGCCAGCAGCTTATTCGGCAGGGAAGATGAAAAACTGTTTTTT
. | TRBJ1-2 | TRBV27 | TRBD1 | CASSFSTGSNYGYTF | TGTGCCAGCAGTTTCTCGACAGGGTCAAACTATGGCTACACCTTC
. | TRBJ2-1 | TRBV7-2 | TRBD1 | CASSPRQGDNIRQFF | TGTGCCAGCAGCCCGCGACAGGGGGACAATATTCGGCAGTTCTTC
. | TRBJ2-1 | TRBV30 | . | CAWSPPGSEQFF | TGTGCCTGGTCTCCGCCTGGGAGTGAGCAGTTCTTC
few | TRBJ2-7 | TRBV10-1 | TRBD2 | CARGPHLCAGVEDEQYF | TGCGCCAGGGGACCCCACCTCTGCGCGGGAGTAGAGGACGAGCAGTACTTC
. | TRBJ1-6 | TRBV28 | TRBD1 | CASTGQGEGNSPLHF | TGTGCCAGCACCGGACAGGGTGAAGGAAATTCACCCCTCCACTTT
. | TRBJ1-2 | TRBV13 | TRBD1 | CASSSSDRGYGYTF | TGTGCCAGCAGCTCTTCAGACAGGGGCTATGGCTACACCTTC
. | TRBJ1-4 | TRBV4-1 | . | CASSRRVGEKLFF | TGCGCCAGCAGCCGCAGGGTAGGTGAAAAACTGTTTTTT
. | TRBJ2-1 | TRBV6-5 | . | CASVKQGGDEQFF | TGTGCCAGCGTGAAACAGGGTGGAGATGAGCAGTTCTTC
once | TRBJ2-2 | TRBV5-1 | . | CASSPRYTGELFF | TGCGCCAGCAGCCCCCGGTACACCGGGGAGCTGTTTTTT
. | TRBJ1-4 | TRBV10-3 | TRBD1 | CATSGTGDEKLFF | TGTGCCACCTCCGGGACAGGGGATGAAAAACTGTTTTTT
once | TRBJ2-1 | TRBV7-9 | TRBD2 | CASSLGTSGYNEQFF | TGTGCCAGCAGCTTAGGGACTAGCGGTTACAATGAGCAGTTCTTC
. | TRBJ2-3 | TRBV5-1 | TRBD1 | CASSRRQGTDTQYF | TGCGCCAGCAGTCGTAGACAGGGGACAGATACGCAGTATTTT
. | TRBJ2-7 | TRBV2 | TRBD1 | CASSVGQGTEQYF | TGTGCCAGCAGCGTCGGACAGGGCACGGAACAGTACTTC
. | TRBJ2-1 | TRBV12-3/TRBV12-4 | . | CASSLPGFDEQFF | TGTGCCAGCAGTTTACCAGGTTTCGATGAGCAGTTCTTC
. | TRBJ1-1 | TRBV6-6 | TRBD1 | CASRGTGGNTEAFF | TGTGCCAGCAGGGGGACAGGGGGCAACACTGAAGCTTTCTTT
once | TRBJ2-3 | TRBV3-1/TRBV3-2 | TRBD2 | CASSQYGRAITDTQYF | TGTGCCAGCAGCCAATACGGGAGGGCCATCACAGATACGCAGTATTTT
. | TRBJ1-5 | TRBV24-1 | TRBD1 | CATSDPRAGGRNQPQHF | TGTGCCACCAGTGACCCGCGCGCAGGGGGTCGGAATCAGCCCCAGCATTTT
. | TRBJ1-5 | TRBV6-5 | . | CASRTGLESNQPQHF | TGTGCCAGCAGAACAGGGTTGGAGAGCAATCAGCCCCAGCATTTT
. | TRBJ2-1 | TRBV27 | TRBD2 | CASSFSGLVYYNEQFF | TGTGCCAGCAGTTTCTCCGGACTAGTGTACTACAATGAGCAGTTCTTC
. | TRBJ1-5 | TRBV3-1/TRBV3-2 | . | CASSKPGVGQPQHF | TGTGCCAGCAGCAAACCAGGGGTGGGTCAGCCCCAGCATTTT
. | TRBJ2-1 | TRBV12-5 | . | CASGAENFEQFF | TGTGCTAGTGGTGCGGAGAACTTTGAGCAGTTCTTC
. | TRBJ1-4 | TRBV24-1 | . | CATSDTVGGNEKLFF | TGTGCCACCAGTGACACCGTGGGGGGAAATGAAAAACTGTTTTTT
. | TRBJ1-3 | TRBV19 | . | CASLAGSSGNTIYF | TGTGCCAGTCTCGCGGGTTCCTCTGGAAACACCATATATTTT
. | TRBJ2-7 | TRBV5-5 | TRBD1 | CASSLVDRPYEQYF | TGTGCCAGCAGCTTGGTGGACAGGCCCTACGAGCAGTACTTC
once | TRBJ2-1 | TRBV24-1 | TRBD2 | CATPGLAEVSSYNEQFF | TGTGCCACCCCGGGACTAGCGGAGGTGAGCTCCTACAATGAGCAGTTCTTC
. | TRBJ1-6 | TRBV3-1/TRBV3-2 | . | CASSQHLGQNNSPLHF | TGTGCCAGCAGCCAACACTTAGGACAGAATAATTCACCCCTCCACTTT
. | TRBJ1-5 | TRBV4-1 | TRBD1 | CASSQESRTGDQPQHF | TGCGCCAGCAGCCAAGAGAGTCGGACAGGGGATCAGCCCCAGCATTTT
. | TRBJ2-3 | TRBV2 | . | CASKEGLSTDTQYF | TGTGCCAGCAAAGAGGGACTTAGCACAGATACGCAGTATTTT
. | TRBJ2-5 | TRBV11-2 | . | CASSLILGGTQYF | TGTGCCAGCAGCTTAATCTTAGGGGGGACCCAGTACTTC
. | TRBJ1-3 | TRBV15 | . | CATSTAGTYGNTIYF | TGTGCCACCAGCACAGCAGGGACTTATGGAAACACCATATATTTT
. | TRBJ2-2 | TRBV25-1 | TRBD2 | CASSGKREGLVNTGELFF | TGTGCCAGCAGTGGGAAGCGGGAGGGCCTCGTGAACACCGGGGAGCTGTTTTTT
once | TRBJ1-4 | TRBV30 | . | CAWSVQGRKLFF | TGTGCCTGGAGTGTGCAGGGGAGAAAACTGTTTTTT
. | TRBJ1-5 | TRBV28 | . | CASSLAAPNQPQHF | TGTGCCAGCAGTTTAGCGGCCCCCAATCAGCCCCAGCATTTT
. | TRBJ2-5 | TRBV5-6 | . | CASSLGDRQETQYF | TGTGCCAGCAGCTTGGGTGACAGACAAGAGACCCAGTACTTC
. | TRBJ2-3 | TRBV30 | . | CAWSSGGTDTQYF | TGTGCCTGGAGTTCGGGGGGCACAGATACGCAGTATTTT
. | TRBJ2-5 | TRBV19 | TRBD2 | CASSISGRQTQYF | TGTGCCAGTAGTATTAGCGGGAGACAGACCCAGTACTTC